The 12 T cell receptor beta chains presented below share a single source sample, sequenced in a study of shared clonotypes between healthy human individuals. Sequencing used immunoSEQ multiplex PCR; TCRdb keeps in-frame clones, though not all of them. The data contain nearly 2 million clones, about 94% of them seen just once; the ten biggest clones take up 1.2%. Selected positively for CCR7 and CD45RO-negative, naive CD8 cells excluded terminally differentiated effector memory CD45RA+ cells. Specimen: naive CD8+ T cells sorted from blood. All receptors derive from a young man in good health.

The chain joins TRBV5-8 to TRBJ1-1, with D hard to call. The germline gives CDR1 SGHTS, CDR2 YDEGEE. Trimming removed 0 bases at V and 8 bases at J, with 11 bases between. This CDR3 contains 13 residues. CDR3 DNA: TGTGCCAGCAGCTTGGACGCGGAGGGAGAAGCTTTCTTT. As protein: CASSLDAEGEAFF.

This chain uses TRBV7-9 with TRBJ2-1; D perhaps matches TRBD1 (5 bases). This CDR3 is 13 amino acids long. V was shortened by 6 bases and J by 6 bases, with 12 bases between the two germline ends. Germline V gives CDR1 SEHNR, CDR2 FQNEAQ (reference sequence). The CDR3 DNA reads as TGTGCCAGCAGACCTGGACACCTCAATGAGCAGTTCTTC. The encoded protein is CASRPGHLNEQFF. Supplemented by reference TRBV7-9 and TRBJ2-1, the full variable domain reads DTGVSQNPRHKITKRGQNVTFRCDPISEHNRLYWYRQTLGQGPEFLTYFQNEAQLEKSRLLSDRFSAERPKGSFSTLEIQRTEQGDSAMYLCASRPGHLNEQFFGPGTRLTVL.

The genes are TRBV28 and TRBJ2-7; weak D call: TRBD2 (6 bases). Germline V gene data show CDR1 as MDHEN and CDR2 as SYDVKM. The CDR3 runs to 15 residues. Between the trimmed V and J ends, which lost 3 bases and 3 bases, there was a span of 15 bases. The CDR3 reads CASSFRGRRGYEQYF. Here the CDR3 DNA reads TGTGCCAGCAGTTTTCGAGGGAGGAGGGGCTACGAGCAGTACTTC.

The chain joins TRBV7-9 to TRBJ2-1, with 8 nucleotides matching TRBD2. Germline CDR1 SEHNR, CDR2 FQNEAQ (reference sequence). Trimming removed 4 bases from V and 6 bases from J; junction bases left unmatched: 11. There are 16 residues in the CDR3. CDR3 DNA: TGTGCCAGCAGCTCCGGGGGGGGCCTCCCCCCCAATGAGCAGTTCTTC. It yields the protein CASSSGGGLPPNEQFF.

V and J are TRBV9 and TRBJ1-3; D call uncertain. CDR1 and CDR2 (germline): SGDLS, YYNGEE. V was pared by 1 base and J by 0 bases, with 8 bases between. There are 15 residues in the CDR3. CDR3 in amino acids: CASSVWSVSGNTIYF. For the CDR3, the DNA is TGTGCCAGCAGCGTATGGTCGGTCTCTGGAAACACCATATATTTT. The full variable domain, in which reference TRBV9 and TRBJ1-3 provide the parts outside the CDR3, is DSGVTQTPKHLITATGQRVTLRCSPRSGDLSVYWYQQSLDQGLQFLIQYYNGEERAKGNILERFSAQQFPDLHSELNLSSLELGDSALYFCASSVWSVSGNTIYFGEGSWLTVV.

The gene calls are TRBV19 and TRBJ1-1, with D possibly matching TRBD1 (5 bases). Per the germline V gene, CDR1 is LNHDA and CDR2 is SQIVND (reference sequence). Trimming removed 5 bases at V and 7 bases at J, with 8 bases between. The CDR3 runs 11 residues. Here the CDR3 reads CASSGADEAFF. The CDR3 DNA follows: TGTGCCAGTAGTGGGGCTGATGAAGCTTTCTTT.

The sample holds one count of this clone. The rearrangement joins TRBV6-5 to TRBJ2-1; maybe TRBD1 (6 bases). V was pared by 7 bases and J by 6 bases, with 10 bases between. CDR1 is MNHEY, CDR2 SVGAGI, per germline. The CDR3 consists of 12 residues. CDR3 nucleotide sequence: TGTGCCAGCACCACAGGGCTCAATGAGCAGTTCTTC. Protein sequence: CASTTGLNEQFF.

This clone was seen just once. This sequence joins TRBV30 and TRBJ1-2, with a possible D match to TRBD1 (5 bases). Trimming stripped 3 bases from V and 0 bases from J, with 8 bases between. Germline V gene data show CDR1 as GTSNPN and CDR2 as SVGIG (reference sequence). The CDR3 loop spans 13 amino acids. CDR3 residues: CAWRDNTNYGYTF. The CDR3 DNA sequence: TGTGCCTGGAGGGACAACACTAACTATGGCTACACCTTC. The full variable domain, its missing parts supplied by reference TRBV30 and TRBJ1-2, is SQTIHQWPATLVQPVGSPLSLECTVEGTSNPNLYWYRQAAGRGLQLLFYSVGIGQISSEVPQNLSASRPQDRQFILSSKKLLLSDSGFYLCAWRDNTNYGYTFGSGTRLTVV.

The chain uses TRBV29-1 and TRBJ2-7, with D tentatively TRBD1 or TRBD2 (5 bases each). The V and J ends lost 3 bases and 7 bases respectively, with 13 bases between them. CDR3 length: 12 residues. The germline V gene has CDR1 SQVTM and CDR2 ANQGSEA. CDR3 residues: CSVDGGHGEQYF. CDR3 DNA sequence: TGCAGCGTTGACGGAGGACATGGGGAGCAGTACTTC.

The chain joins TRBV12-5 to TRBJ2-7; TRBD1 matches at 7 bases. Germline V lookup: CDR1 LGHNT, CDR2 FRNRAP. CDR3 length equals 12 residues. Trimming removed 7 bases from V and 2 bases from J; junction bases left unmatched: 2. The DNA for the CDR3 is TGTGCTAGTGAAGGGACAGCCTACGAGCAGTACTTC. Translated: CASEGTAYEQYF.

The chain links TRBV30 to TRBJ1-1; D is perhaps TRBD1 (5 bases). V lost 4 bases, J lost 7 bases, and 16 bases lay in between. The CDR3 has 13 amino acids. CDR1 is GTSNPN and CDR2 is SVGIG in the germline V gene (reference sequence). The CDR3 DNA reads TGTGCCTGGACCACGGGGCAGGGCGGTGAAGCTTTCTTT. Encoded protein: CAWTTGQGGEAFF.

The chain carries TRBV4-3 and TRBJ2-5; 7 nucleotides align to TRBD2. The CDR3 is made up of 16 amino acids. V trimming: 0 bases; J trimming: 3 bases; junction bases outside the gene matches: 7. CDR1 is LGHNA, CDR2 YSLEER, per germline. This CDR3 is CASSQEGGLAEETQYF. The CDR3 DNA reads TGCGCCAGCAGCCAAGAGGGCGGGCTAGCGGAAGAGACCCAGTACTTC.